This T cell receptor (beta chain) stems from a study of breast tumors, draining lymph nodes, adjacent tissues. TCRdb used MiXCR to reprocess the multiplex PCR reads, holding one entry per CDR3 protein. The repertoire holds 150,000 to 200,000 distinct CDR3 sequences, approximately 33% seen once, with 4.3% in the top ten. Whole-study findings and limits: Tumor repertoires ranked between lymph nodes and nontumor tissue in diversity, with V and J gene preferences. Data fit most tumor T cells coming from lymph node, expanding in tumor. Luminal-like breast cancer showed significantly higher tumor–nontumor repertoire similarity than basal-like.

Samples came from axillary lymph nodes draining the breast cancer. CDR1 and CDR2 from the germline V gene are SNHLY and FYNNEI. This CDR3 is built from 14 residues. On this clonotype itself: Its antigen is still unknown. Compared with germline, one end of the junction differs, possibly owing to a read error.

The rearrangement joins TRBV2 to TRBJ1-5; 7 positions agree with TRBD1. Sequenced: axillary lymph node tissue. The TCR sequence derives from a female donor with breast cancer. Some clones in this sample may be carry-over from other donors' samples. CDR3 residues: CASSGQGSNQPQHF. The CDR3 nucleotides are TGTGCCAGCAGTGGACAGGGTTCCAATCAGCCCCAGCACTTT. The full variable domain, completed using reference TRBV2 and TRBJ1-5, is EPEVTQTPSHQVTQMGQEVILRCVPISNHLYFYWYRQILGQKVEFLVSFYNNEISEKSEIFDDQFSVERPDGSNFTLKIRSTKLEDSAMYFCASSGQGSNQPQHFGDGTRLSIL.